This TCR beta chain was observed in a study of blood T cell repertoires in COVID-19. Study as a whole: Sample material is recorded as cDNA or gDNA derived from T cells, B-cell-depleted T cells, or PBMCs.

This clone was seen only once. Method: immunoSEQ multiplex PCR; TCRdb's copy keeps in-frame clones and lacks some. The sample holds fewer than 90,000 clones; more than 80% are singletons and the top ten take 6.5% to 9%. Material for sequencing was peripheral blood. The TCR was taken from a man aged 25-45 years with acute or convalescent COVID-19.

The CDR3 bases are TGTGCCAGTAAACCCTATAGCAATCAGCCCCAGCATTTT. Translating it yields CASKPYSNQPQHF. This rearrangement joins TRBV19 to TRBJ1-5; no clear D gene. CDR1 LNHDA and CDR2 SQIVND come from the germline V gene (reference sequence). The CDR3 length is 13 residues. Trimming took off 7 bases at V and 0 bases at J, with 7 bases between the two ends.